This passage covers 30 T cell receptor beta chains from one sample sequenced in a study of T cell responses to AZD1222 COVID-19 vaccine. Generated by immunoSEQ multiplex PCR, the TCRdb table keeps only in-frame clones and is missing some. There are about 180,000 clones in the sample; around 90% occur only once, and 0.45% to 0.55% lies in the top ten. The input for sequencing was peripheral blood, taken on day 0 of AZD1222 vaccination. The receptors were sampled from an adult in good health.

This chain joins TRBV19 and TRBJ1-5, with D possibly TRBD1 on 6 matching bases. The CDR3 contains 16 residues. V was shortened by 3 bases and J by 3 bases, with 15 bases between the two germline ends. The germline gives CDR1 LNHDA, CDR2 SQIVND (reference sequence). The CDR3 loop is CASSISGDRLNQPQHF. The CDR3, as DNA: TGTGCCAGTAGTATCTCAGGGGACCGCCTCAATCAGCCCCAGCATTTT.

This chain connects TRBV27 to TRBJ1-5; no clear D. From germline, CDR1 is MNHEY and CDR2 SMNVEV (reference sequence). V lost 5 bases and J 3 bases, leaving 20 bases between the germline ends. The CDR3 runs 17 residues. CDR3 loop: CASSPIAPEAINQPQHF. The CDR3 DNA is TGTGCCAGCAGTCCAATTGCCCCCGAGGCCATCAATCAGCCCCAGCATTTT.

This rearrangement joins TRBV5-6 to TRBJ1-1; 7 nucleotides align to TRBD1. Germline V gene lookup returns CDR1 SGHDT and CDR2 YYEEEE. V was pared by 1 base and J by 4 bases, with 4 bases of the junction left unmatched. The CDR3 length is 14 residues. CDR3 residues: CASSLMSGGTEAFF. Here the CDR3 DNA reads TGTGCCAGCAGCTTGATGTCAGGGGGCACTGAAGCTTTCTTT.

This chain joins TRBV27 and TRBJ2-5; D unresolved. This CDR3 has 13 amino acids. V gave up 5 bases and J gave up 2 bases, with 9 bases separating them. Germline V gives CDR1 MNHEY, CDR2 SMNVEV (reference sequence). The DNA for the CDR3 is TGTGCCAGCAGTCACCGGGTACAAGAGACCCAGTACTTC. Amino acids: CASSHRVQETQYF.

This rearrangement joins TRBV5-4 to TRBJ2-7; TRBD2 is a possible D gene (6 bases). The CDR3 sequence is 12 residues long. Trimming shortened V by 2 bases and J by 7 bases, and 10 bases separated the two germline ends. The germline CDR1 and CDR2 sequences are SGHNT and YYREEE (reference sequence). The CDR3 is CASSLTRGEQYF. The CDR3 DNA sequence: TGTGCCAGCAGCTTAACCCGGGGGGAGCAGTACTTC.

J is TRBJ1-4 and V is TRBV27; the D gene is possibly TRBD1 (6 bases). Between the trimmed V and J ends, which lost 5 bases and 9 bases, there was a span of 19 bases. Germline V gives CDR1 MNHEY, CDR2 SMNVEV (reference sequence). The CDR3 runs to 15 residues. CDR3 region: CASSIDRLGNQKLFF. The CDR3, as DNA: TGTGCCAGCAGTATCGACAGGCTGGGAAATCAAAAACTGTTTTTT.

This chain connects TRBV7-2 to TRBJ1-1; possibly TRBD1 for D (6 bases). The CDR3 runs to 15 residues. The V and J ends lost 5 bases and 0 bases respectively, with 13 bases between them. Per germline, CDR1 SGHTA and CDR2 FQGNSA. The CDR3 nucleotides read TGTGCCAGCAGCAAATTAACAGGGATGAACACTGAAGCTTTCTTT. Protein: CASSKLTGMNTEAFF.

The chain couples TRBV5-1 to TRBJ1-6; D is ambiguous. CDR1 SGHRS and CDR2 YFSETQ come from the germline V gene. V was cut by 0 bases and J by 14 bases, with 12 bases left in between. The CDR3 contains 13 residues. CDR3 coding DNA: TGCGCCAGCAGCTTGGGTGGCCGCCAAACCCTCCACTTT. It codes for CASSLGGRQTLHF.

The V and J genes are TRBV28 and TRBJ1-5; D is undetermined. This CDR3 has 17 amino acids. Germline lookup yields CDR1 MDHEN and CDR2 SYDVKM. Deletions cut 6 bases from V and 2 bases from J, with 20 bases between. The CDR3 region is CASRLSGGPIRNQPQHF. Written as DNA, the CDR3 is TGTGCCAGCAGACTATCGGGCGGCCCTATACGCAATCAGCCCCAGCATTTT.

The chain links TRBV5-1 to TRBJ2-2; tentative D call: TRBD1 (5 bases). The CDR3 spans 16 residues. Germline CDR1 reads SGHRS; CDR2 reads YFSETQ. V lost 7 bases to trimming and J lost 3 bases, with 19 bases between them. Here the CDR3 reads CASELGVLGHTGELFF. CDR3 nucleotides: TGCGCCAGCGAGCTAGGGGTGTTGGGTCACACCGGGGAGCTGTTTTTT.

Only one count was recorded for this clone. This sequence joins TRBV18 and TRBJ2-7, with 7 bases matching TRBD2. This CDR3 region has 16 residues. Germline V CDR1 and CDR2: KGHSH, LQKENI. The V segment lost 3 bases and the J segment 0 bases; nucleotides outside the gene matches: 8. DNA for the CDR3: TGTGCCAGCTCACCCGACGTGCGGGGGTTCTCCTACGAGCAGTACTTC. Residues: CASSPDVRGFSYEQYF.

The chain recombines TRBV4-2 with TRBJ1-2, with 8 bases fitting TRBD1. The CDR3 spans 15 residues. Losses at the gene ends were 3 bases for V and 8 bases for J; bases not matched to a gene: 11. CDR1 and CDR2 (germline): LGHNA, YNFKEQ. The DNA for the CDR3 is TGTGCCAGCAGCCACCTCGACAGGGGCCCTTTGGGCTACACCTTC. Residues: CASSHLDRGPLGYTF.

Here the CDR3 reads CASSFRVEGRELFF. CDR3 bases: TGCGCCAGCAGCTTTAGGGTGGAGGGCCGGGAGCTGTTTTTT. The V call is TRBV5-1, the J call TRBJ2-2; TRBD2 is a possible D gene (6 bases). V was cut by 2 bases and J by 9 bases, with 14 bases left in between. CDR3 length: 14 amino acids. Germline lookup yields CDR1 SGHRS and CDR2 YFSETQ.

The gene calls are TRBV11-2 and TRBJ2-3; D may be TRBD2 (7 bases). Trimming stripped 8 bases from V and 3 bases from J, with 15 bases between. Germline loops: CDR1 SGHAT, CDR2 FQNNGV. This CDR3 contains 14 residues. CDR3 sequence reads: CASLREGVTDTQYF. Written as DNA, the CDR3 is TGTGCCAGCCTCAGGGAGGGGGTTACAGATACGCAGTATTTT.

The table lists this clone with a count of one. V is TRBV5-4 and J is TRBJ2-7; D might be TRBD2 (7 bases). Trimming took off 3 bases at V and 5 bases at J, with 21 bases between the two ends. The length of the CDR3 is 16 residues. The germline gives CDR1 SGHNT, CDR2 YYREEE (reference sequence). The CDR3 loop is CASSSLGGGGADEQYF. The DNA of the CDR3 is TGTGCCAGCAGCTCCCTTGGGGGTGGGGGGGCCGACGAGCAGTACTTC.

This chain connects TRBV6-5 to TRBJ1-4, with a possible D match to TRBD1 (5 bases). V lost 6 bases and J lost 5, with 16 bases in between. Germline V CDR1 and CDR2: MNHEY, SVGAGI. The CDR3 loop spans 15 amino acids. DNA for the CDR3: TGTGCCAGCAGCTCCCCGGGACGGTCGAATGAAAAACTGTTTTTT. Its protein product is CASSSPGRSNEKLFF.

The chain is built from TRBV4-2 and TRBJ1-2; TRBD1 might be the D (6 bases). The germline V gene has CDR1 LGHNA and CDR2 YNFKEQ. Trimming took 1 base from V and 3 from J, leaving 9 bases between them. The CDR3 loop spans 14 amino acids. CDR3 nucleotide sequence: TGTGCCAGCAGCCAAGTGACAGGACACTATGGCTACACCTTC. It encodes CASSQVTGHYGYTF.

The rearrangement links TRBV5-1 to TRBJ1-4; 9 nucleotides agree with TRBD1. V gave up 4 bases and J gave up 1 base; unmatched junction bases: 11. The CDR3 runs to 18 residues. Per the germline V gene, CDR1 is SGHRS and CDR2 is YFSETQ. This chain's CDR3 is CASSLRDRAIRTNEKLFF. CDR3 DNA: TGCGCCAGCAGCCTCCGGGACAGGGCCATTAGAACTAATGAAAAACTGTTTTTT. Supplemented by reference TRBV5-1 and TRBJ1-4, the full variable domain reads KAGVTQTPRYLIKTRGQQVTLSCSPISGHRSVSWYQQTPGQGLQFLFEYFSETQRNKGNFPGRFSGRQFSNSRSEMNVSTLELGDSALYLCASSLRDRAIRTNEKLFFGSGTQLSVL.

The V call is TRBV6-5, the J call TRBJ1-1, with D perhaps matching TRBD1 (6 bases). The V and J ends lost 6 bases and 4 bases respectively, with 15 bases between them. This CDR3 is built from 14 residues. From germline, CDR1 is MNHEY and CDR2 SVGAGI. In DNA, the CDR3 is TGTGCCAGCAGCGCAGGGGTTTTGAGCACTGAAGCTTTCTTT. Translated: CASSAGVLSTEAFF.

This chain uses TRBV9 with TRBJ2-5; D ambiguous. Per the germline V gene, CDR1 is SGDLS and CDR2 is YYNGEE. The length of the CDR3 is 14 residues. The ends were cut back, 0 bases at V and 3 bases at J, with 9 bases in the middle. CDR3 sequence reads: CASSVAPIEETQYF. DNA of the CDR3: TGTGCCAGCAGCGTAGCGCCAATCGAAGAGACCCAGTACTTC. The complete variable domain, with remaining parts taken from reference TRBV9 and TRBJ2-5, reads DSGVTQTPKHLITATGQRVTLRCSPRSGDLSVYWYQQSLDQGLQFLIQYYNGEERAKGNILERFSAQQFPDLHSELNLSSLELGDSALYFCASSVAPIEETQYFGPGTRLLVL.

This clone was counted a single time. The chain is built from TRBV3-1 (or the pseudogene TRBV3-2) and TRBJ2-5, with a possible D match to TRBD1 (5 bases). Germline loops: CDR1 LGHDT, CDR2 YNNKEL (reference sequence). The CDR3 runs to 19 residues. V was cut by 0 bases and J by 6 bases, with 26 bases left in between. CDR3: CASSQEQRRAYRLWKTQYF. CDR3 sequence (DNA): TGTGCCAGCAGCCAAGAGCAGCGCAGGGCCTACAGACTCTGGAAGACCCAGTACTTC.

The chain recombines TRBV28 with TRBJ1-1; D unresolved. This CDR3 has 15 residues. Germline V gives CDR1 MDHEN, CDR2 SYDVKM. V gave up 2 bases and J gave up 5 bases, with 15 bases separating them. The CDR3 DNA reads as TGTGCCAGCAGTTTAGAGCCGGGAAGCGGAACTGAAGCTTTCTTT. It is translated as CASSLEPGSGTEAFF.

The chain employs TRBV5-6 and TRBJ2-7; D gene ambiguous. Germline CDR1 and CDR2: SGHDT and YYEEEE. This CDR3 has 14 residues. Trimming stripped 2 bases from V and 4 bases from J, with 13 bases between. The CDR3 region has the DNA TGTGCCAGCAGCTTATATACCCTATCGTACGAGCAGTACTTC. Its translation is CASSLYTLSYEQYF.

This rearrangement joins TRBV28 to TRBJ1-4; D is undetermined. The ends were cut back, 4 bases at V and 6 bases at J, with 15 bases in the middle. CDR1 is MDHEN, CDR2 SYDVKM, per germline. The CDR3 runs 15 residues. Written as DNA, the CDR3 is TGTGCCAGCAGTTCCCGTGAGGGAATGGATGAAAAACTGTTTTTT. Translating gives CASSSREGMDEKLFF.

Worth noting for this clone: Other DNA sequences of this sample code for an identical CDR3. The chain uses TRBV6-5 and TRBJ2-3, with D hard to call. CDR1 is MNHEY and CDR2 is SVGAGI in the germline V gene. V gave up 6 bases and J gave up 2 bases, with 3 bases separating them. The CDR3 covers 11 residues. DNA for the CDR3: TGTGCCAGCAGCAACACAGATACGCAGTATTTT. As protein: CASSNTDTQYF.

The V call is TRBV6-5, the J call TRBJ2-7, with D perhaps matching TRBD2 (5 bases). The length of the CDR3 is 15 residues. Germline V lookup: CDR1 MNHEY, CDR2 SVGAGI. V shed 6 bases and J shed 1 base, with 16 bases lying between them. CDR3 DNA sequence: TGTGCCAGCAGCACCGTTTCAGGACTTTCCTACGAGCAGTACTTC. This gives the protein CASSTVSGLSYEQYF.

The chain links TRBV7-9 to TRBJ2-5; possibly TRBD2 for D (5 bases). Germline CDR1 reads SEHNR; CDR2 reads FQNEAQ (reference sequence). The CDR3 runs to 15 residues. The V and J ends lost 2 bases and 5 bases respectively, with 15 bases between them. The CDR3 loop reads CASSLSPSYAETQYF. The CDR3 DNA is TGTGCCAGCAGCTTAAGTCCTAGCTATGCCGAGACCCAGTACTTC.

The genes are TRBV28 and TRBJ1-4; D is unresolved. Looked up from germline, CDR1 is MDHEN and CDR2 is SYDVKM. The germline V and J ends were trimmed by 2 bases and 5 bases, with 12 bases remaining between them. The CDR3 is 15 residues long. CDR3 nucleotides: TGTGCCAGCAGTTTACCCCGGGCGCCAAATGAAAAACTGTTTTTT. It codes for CASSLPRAPNEKLFF.

The rearrangement uses TRBV7-2 and TRBJ2-7; perhaps TRBD2 as D (6 bases). The CDR3 consists of 16 residues. Per the germline V gene, CDR1 is SGHTA and CDR2 is FQGNSA. V lost 4 bases and J 3 bases, leaving 19 bases between the germline ends. The DNA of the CDR3 is TGTGCCAGCAGCTCCCCCGCGGGACCCCGAATCTACGAGCAGTACTTC. This gives the protein CASSSPAGPRIYEQYF.

The V call is TRBV6-5, the J call TRBJ1-5, with D unresolved. This CDR3 spans 13 amino acids. Germline CDR1 is MNHEY and CDR2 is SVGAGI. Trimming stripped 2 bases from V and 6 bases from J, with 8 bases between. The chain's CDR3 is CASSYDGRQPQHF. The CDR3 nucleotides are TGTGCCAGCAGTTACGATGGACGTCAGCCCCAGCATTTT.